The rows below give T cell receptor beta chains drawn from one sample of a study of blood T cell repertoires in COVID-19. Data came from immunoSEQ multiplex PCR; TCRdb stores just in-frame clones and leaves some out. The data show under 250,000 clones, roughly four fifths seen once. Sequencing used PBMCs or T cells enriched from blood (not recorded which). The receptors shown here come from a woman in her sixties who had recovered from COVID-19. The CDR3 runs from the conserved cysteine through the conserved F or W. The order of the fields is V gene, J gene, clone size, D gene, CDR3 DNA, CDR3 protein. D genes are given only for firm matches. The size field is filled for only some rows; it gives once, few, many or a size class.

v_gene: TRBV30; j_gene: TRBJ1-2; abundance: once; d_gene: TRBD1; CDR3nt: TGTGCCTGGAGTACCTCGTTGACAGGGACAAACTATGGCTACACCTTC; CDR3aa: CAWSTSLTGTNYGYTF
v_gene: TRBV18; j_gene: TRBJ1-1; abundance: few; d_gene: TRBD1; CDR3nt: TGTGCCAGCTCACCAACGACAGGGGGAACTGAAGCTTTCTTT; CDR3aa: CASSPTTGGTEAFF
v_gene: TRBV3-1/TRBV3-2; j_gene: TRBJ2-7; abundance: .; d_gene: TRBD2; CDR3nt: TGTGCCAGCAGCCAAGGGCCCAGCGGGAGTTCGGAGTTC; CDR3aa: CASSQGPSGSSEF
v_gene: TRBV7-8; j_gene: TRBJ2-2; abundance: .; d_gene: .; CDR3nt: TGTGCCAGCAGCCCGTACGTAATCCCACCAGAAAACACCGGGGAGCTGTTTTTT; CDR3aa: CASSPYVIPPENTGELFF
v_gene: TRBV7-2; j_gene: TRBJ2-5; abundance: .; d_gene: .; CDR3nt: TGTGCCAGCAGCCAAGCGGTGGGGTTAGAGACCCAGTACTTC; CDR3aa: CASSQAVGLETQYF
v_gene: TRBV11-3; j_gene: TRBJ2-3; abundance: .; d_gene: .; CDR3nt: TGTGCCAGCAGCTTAGGCCAGGGCCCGGGCAACACAGATACGCAGTATTTT; CDR3aa: CASSLGQGPGNTDTQYF
v_gene: TRBV3-1/TRBV3-2; j_gene: TRBJ1-1; abundance: .; d_gene: .; CDR3nt: TGTGCCAGCAGCCAAGATATCGGGGGGGGACTTGAAGCTTTCTTT; CDR3aa: CASSQDIGGGLEAFF
v_gene: TRBV3-1/TRBV3-2; j_gene: TRBJ1-6; abundance: once; d_gene: .; CDR3nt: TGTGCCAGCAGCCCAGGGACGGGACACCAGAATTCACCCCTCCACTTT; CDR3aa: CASSPGTGHQNSPLHF
v_gene: TRBV5-1; j_gene: TRBJ1-5; abundance: .; d_gene: TRBD1; CDR3nt: TGCGCCAGCAGCTTGGGCCCAGGGGGCGATCAGCCCCAGCATTTT; CDR3aa: CASSLGPGGDQPQHF
v_gene: TRBV7-2; j_gene: TRBJ2-1; abundance: .; d_gene: TRBD1; CDR3nt: TGTGCCAGCAGCCCGACGGACAGGGTAAGCAATGAGCAGTTCTTC; CDR3aa: CASSPTDRVSNEQFF
v_gene: TRBV19; j_gene: TRBJ1-5; abundance: .; d_gene: TRBD1; CDR3nt: TGTGCCAGTACCTCGACAGGGGTTGGGAATCAGCCCCAGCATTTT; CDR3aa: CASTSTGVGNQPQHF
v_gene: TRBV4-3; j_gene: TRBJ1-4; abundance: .; d_gene: .; CDR3nt: TGCGCCAGCAGCCAAGACTCGGGGGGCCATGAAAAACTGTTTTTT; CDR3aa: CASSQDSGGHEKLFF
v_gene: TRBV27; j_gene: TRBJ1-5; abundance: .; d_gene: TRBD1; CDR3nt: TGTGCCAGCAGTCCCTCAAGACAGGGGGGCAATCAGCCCCAGCATTTT; CDR3aa: CASSPSRQGGNQPQHF
v_gene: TRBV19; j_gene: TRBJ2-2; abundance: .; d_gene: .; CDR3nt: TGTGCCACCCGGGGGACAGCCTTTACCGGGGAGCTGTTTTTT; CDR3aa: CATRGTAFTGELFF
v_gene: TRBV27; j_gene: TRBJ1-6; abundance: once; d_gene: .; CDR3nt: TGTGCCAGCAGTTTATTTTTAAGGCAGGGGAATTCACCCCTCCACTTT; CDR3aa: CASSLFLRQGNSPLHF
v_gene: TRBV5-1; j_gene: TRBJ2-7; abundance: .; d_gene: .; CDR3nt: TGCGCCAGCAGCTTGGACCCGGGTATTTACGAGCAGTACTTC; CDR3aa: CASSLDPGIYEQYF
v_gene: TRBV27; j_gene: TRBJ2-7; abundance: .; d_gene: .; CDR3nt: TGTGCCAGCAGGCGAACAGAGAACTCCTACGAGCAGTACTTC; CDR3aa: CASRRTENSYEQYF
v_gene: TRBV5-6; j_gene: TRBJ2-7; abundance: .; d_gene: .; CDR3nt: TGTGCCAGCAGCCAGGTGGTCTCCTACGAGCAGTACTTC; CDR3aa: CASSQVVSYEQYF
v_gene: TRBV5-5; j_gene: TRBJ2-1; abundance: few; d_gene: TRBD2; CDR3nt: TGTGCCAGCAGCCCCCGACTAGCGGATACCTTCTACAATGAGCAGTTCTTC; CDR3aa: CASSPRLADTFYNEQFF
v_gene: TRBV6-5; j_gene: TRBJ2-7; abundance: .; d_gene: TRBD2; CDR3nt: TGTGCCAGCAGTTCGACTGGACTAGCGGGACTTGGCGAGCAGTACTTC; CDR3aa: CASSSTGLAGLGEQYF
v_gene: TRBV6-5; j_gene: TRBJ1-1; abundance: few; d_gene: .; CDR3nt: TGTGCCAGCAGTTACAAGGGGATATACACTGAAGCTTTCTTT; CDR3aa: CASSYKGIYTEAFF
v_gene: TRBV6-1; j_gene: TRBJ2-2; abundance: once; d_gene: .; CDR3nt: TGTGCCAGCAGTGACCGCGGGACCGGGGAGCTGTTTTTT; CDR3aa: CASSDRGTGELFF
v_gene: TRBV19; j_gene: TRBJ2-7; abundance: .; d_gene: TRBD2; CDR3nt: TGTGCCAGTAGTGGTAGCGGGAACTCCTACGAGCAGTACTTC; CDR3aa: CASSGSGNSYEQYF
v_gene: TRBV19; j_gene: TRBJ2-1; abundance: .; d_gene: TRBD2; CDR3nt: TGTGCCAGTAGTATAACGAGCGGGGGGGCGGGCAATGAGCAGTTCTTC; CDR3aa: CASSITSGGAGNEQFF
v_gene: TRBV18; j_gene: TRBJ2-4; abundance: .; d_gene: .; CDR3nt: TGTGCCAGCTCACCAACCGTATCCATCCCTCAGGGGGGCAAAAACATTCAGTACTTC; CDR3aa: CASSPTVSIPQGGKNIQYF
v_gene: TRBV30; j_gene: TRBJ1-1; abundance: .; d_gene: .; CDR3nt: TGTGCCTGGATCCGAGGGACTGAAGCTTTCTTT; CDR3aa: CAWIRGTEAFF
v_gene: TRBV19; j_gene: TRBJ2-5; abundance: .; d_gene: .; CDR3nt: TGTGCCAGTAGAATTAACTTTGGACAGCAAGAGACCCAGTACTTC; CDR3aa: CASRINFGQQETQYF
v_gene: TRBV30; j_gene: TRBJ2-3; abundance: .; d_gene: TRBD2; CDR3nt: TGTGCCTGGAGTAATGCGGGGGGCACAGATACGCAGTATTTT; CDR3aa: CAWSNAGGTDTQYF